The text below deals with one T cell receptor beta chain. Unmatched junction bases numbered 14, after V lost 3 bases and J lost 6 bases. In germline, CDR1 is SGHDN, CDR2 FVKESK. CDR3 length: 17 residues. The sample comes from a study of T-cell memory formation after mild COVID-19. TCRdb re-called the 5' RACE reads through MiXCR, storing one row per CDR3 protein. This table has roughly 350,000 distinct CDR3 sequences, over 20% appearing once. The source is an adult woman who had mild COVID-19 (a few samples of this study predate the infection). Cell type and time point are not known. The sequencing sample was made of PBMCs or a T cell subset sorted from them (not recorded which). The chain links TRBV14 to TRBJ2-1; 7 nucleotides match TRBD1. The CDR3 nucleotides are TGTGCCAGCAGCCACCGACAGGGAGAGGGTTTGGTCAATGAGCAGTTCTTC. Residues: CASSHRQGEGLVNEQFF. The full variable domain, with the rest looked up from reference TRBV14 and TRBJ2-1, is EAGVTQFPSHSVIEKGQTVTLRCDPISGHDNLYWYRRVMGKEIKFLLHFVKESKQDESGMPNNRFLAERTGGTYSTLKVQPAELEDSGVYFCASSHRQGEGLVNEQFFGPGTRLTVL.